These T cell receptor beta chains were read from a single sample in a study of shared clonotypes between healthy human individuals. Some clones are missing from TCRdb's copy, which holds only in-frame ones; the method was immunoSEQ multiplex PCR. The sample consists of fewer than 1.6 million clones, 97% to 99% of them appearing once. Source material: naive CD4+ T cells sorted from blood. These receptors were taken from a man aged 25 to 45 in good health. CDR3s include the opening cysteine and the closing phenylalanine or tryptophan. D genes are given only for firm matches. Clone size appears in some rows only: once, few, many, or a class for an expanded clone.

D: TRBD1
J: TRBJ2-7
V: TRBV11-2
size: -
CDR3: CASSLRWQGAQEQYF
DNA: TGTGCCAGCAGCTTAAGATGGCAGGGGGCGCAGGAGCAGTACTTC

D: -
J: TRBJ2-7
V: TRBV2
size: -
CDR3: CARSQGYEQYF
DNA: TGTGCCAGGTCACAGGGTTACGAGCAGTACTTC

D: TRBD1
J: TRBJ1-2
V: TRBV7-2
size: once
CDR3: CASSHTGGGNYGYTF
DNA: TGTGCCAGCAGCCATACAGGGGGCGGTAACTATGGCTACACCTTC

D: -
J: TRBJ1-5
V: TRBV10-1
size: -
CDR3: CASSKDRYQPQHF
DNA: TGCGCCAGCAGTAAAGACAGATATCAGCCCCAGCATTTT

D: -
J: TRBJ1-1
V: TRBV4-1
size: -
CDR3: CASSQIIGAANTEAFF
DNA: TGCGCCAGCAGCCAGATAATTGGGGCCGCTAACACTGAAGCTTTCTTT

D: -
J: TRBJ2-7
V: TRBV25-1
size: -
CDR3: CASSLSRGPSAQQYF
DNA: TGTGCCAGCAGTCTCTCCAGGGGTCCCTCTGCCCAACAGTACTTC

D: TRBD2
J: TRBJ2-2
V: TRBV9
size: -
CDR3: CASSVSSGGGTGELFF
DNA: TGTGCCAGCAGCGTTTCAAGCGGGGGAGGCACCGGGGAGCTGTTTTTT

D: TRBD2
J: TRBJ2-1
V: TRBV7-2
size: -
CDR3: CASSPSGSDEQFF
DNA: TGTGCCAGCAGCCCGAGCGGGAGCGATGAGCAGTTCTTC

D: -
J: TRBJ2-5
V: TRBV9
size: -
CDR3: CASSSPDRQETQYF
DNA: TGTGCCAGCAGCTCTCCCGACAGACAAGAGACCCAGTACTTC

D: -
J: TRBJ2-7
V: TRBV29-1
size: -
CDR3: CSVRTFYEQYF
DNA: TGCAGCGTCCGAACTTTCTACGAGCAGTACTTC

D: TRBD2
J: TRBJ2-1
V: TRBV7-2
size: -
CDR3: CASSYLSGSEVNEQFF
DNA: TGTGCCAGCAGCTACCTTAGCGGGAGCGAGGTAAATGAGCAGTTCTTC

D: -
J: TRBJ2-7
V: TRBV9
size: -
CDR3: CASSVDVGGAYEQYF
DNA: TGTGCCAGCAGCGTAGATGTAGGGGGAGCCTACGAGCAGTACTTC

D: -
J: TRBJ2-1
V: TRBV5-4
size: -
CDR3: CASSLGQRGGLYEQFF
DNA: TGTGCCAGCAGCTTGGGGCAGAGGGGGGGGCTCTATGAGCAGTTCTTC

D: -
J: TRBJ2-5
V: TRBV29-1
size: -
CDR3: CSVGSRPQETQYF
DNA: TGCAGCGTTGGTTCTAGGCCCCAAGAGACCCAGTACTTC

D: -
J: TRBJ2-7
V: TRBV5-1
size: -
CDR3: CASSLVLGAYEQYF
DNA: TGCGCCAGCAGCTTGGTCCTCGGGGCCTACGAGCAGTACTTC

D: TRBD1
J: TRBJ2-2
V: TRBV14
size: -
CDR3: CASSQMTGINTGELFF
DNA: TGTGCCAGCAGCCAAATGACAGGGATAAACACCGGGGAGCTGTTTTTT

D: -
J: TRBJ2-5
V: TRBV28
size: -
CDR3: CASSPLTEGTQYF
DNA: TGTGCCAGCAGTCCATTGACGGAAGGGACCCAGTACTTC

D: -
J: TRBJ2-7
V: TRBV5-1
size: -
CDR3: CASSLETYEQYF
DNA: TGCGCCAGCAGCTTAGAAACCTACGAGCAGTACTTC

D: TRBD1
J: TRBJ2-3
V: TRBV6-1
size: -
CDR3: CASSEGTGRPDTQYF
DNA: TGTGCCAGCAGTGAAGGGACAGGGCGCCCAGATACGCAGTATTTT

D: -
J: TRBJ2-5
V: TRBV15
size: -
CDR3: CATSHVRGNEETQYF
DNA: TGTGCCACCAGTCATGTTCGGGGGAACGAAGAGACCCAGTACTTC

D: TRBD2
J: TRBJ2-1
V: TRBV19
size: -
CDR3: CASSLTWAGLTYNEQFF
DNA: TGTGCCAGTAGCCTCACGTGGGCGGGACTAACTTACAATGAGCAGTTCTTC

D: TRBD2
J: TRBJ2-3
V: TRBV7-2
size: -
CDR3: CASSDGLAGGTSTDTQYF
DNA: TGTGCCAGCAGCGACGGACTAGCGGGAGGCACTAGCACAGATACGCAGTATTTT

D: TRBD1
J: TRBJ2-3
V: TRBV10-1
size: -
CDR3: CASSGDRGRRPAEVDTQYF
DNA: TGCGCCAGCAGTGGGGACAGGGGGCGGCGGCCAGCAGAGGTAGATACGCAGTATTTT

D: -
J: TRBJ2-3
V: TRBV9
size: -
CDR3: CASSVGGERTDTQYF
DNA: TGTGCCAGCAGCGTAGGGGGGGAACGAACAGATACGCAGTATTTT

D: TRBD2
J: TRBJ2-7
V: TRBV11-2
size: -
CDR3: CASSPKLADSYEQYF
DNA: TGTGCCAGCAGCCCTAAACTAGCGGACTCCTACGAGCAGTACTTC

D: TRBD1
J: TRBJ2-2
V: TRBV6-5
size: -
CDR3: CASHQRGTGAGELFF
DNA: TGTGCCAGCCACCAGCGCGGGACAGGGGCCGGGGAGCTGTTTTTT

D: -
J: TRBJ2-3
V: TRBV28
size: -
CDR3: CASATSTDTQYF
DNA: TGTGCCAGCGCCACTAGCACAGATACGCAGTATTTT

D: TRBD2
J: TRBJ2-3
V: TRBV9
size: -
CDR3: CASRVAGQGGLALCDTQYF
DNA: TGTGCCAGCAGAGTAGCGGGTCAGGGGGGACTAGCCCTTTGTGATACGCAGTATTTT

D: -
J: TRBJ2-7
V: TRBV11-2
size: -
CDR3: CASSLGPGEQYF
DNA: TGTGCCAGCAGCTTAGGTCCCGGCGAGCAGTACTTC

D: -
J: TRBJ2-3
V: TRBV5-6
size: -
CDR3: CASSLGVPDTQYF
DNA: TGTGCCAGCAGCTTGGGGGTGCCAGATACGCAGTATTTT

D: -
J: TRBJ2-3
V: TRBV7-6
size: -
CDR3: CASSLQSTDTQYF
DNA: TGTGCCAGCAGCTTACAAAGCACAGATACGCAGTATTTT

D: TRBD1
J: TRBJ1-2
V: TRBV19
size: once
CDR3: CASSTADRGRGGYTF
DNA: TGTGCCAGTAGTACGGCCGACAGGGGGAGAGGTGGCTACACCTTC

D: -
J: TRBJ2-7
V: TRBV11-1
size: -
CDR3: CASSLDWVREQYF
DNA: TGTGCCAGCAGCTTAGATTGGGTACGCGAGCAGTACTTC

D: -
J: TRBJ2-3
V: TRBV28
size: -
CDR3: CASSLSGSTDTQYF
DNA: TGTGCCAGCAGTTTATCAGGTAGCACAGATACGCAGTATTTT

D: -
J: TRBJ2-1
V: TRBV4-2
size: -
CDR3: CASSQEGTQDNEQFF
DNA: TGTGCCAGCAGCCAAGAAGGGACCCAAGACAATGAGCAGTTCTTC